The 15 T cell receptor beta chains below come from one sample, sequenced in a study of cytomegalovirus exposure and HLA in healthy donors. The PCR contained 60 Vbeta and 13 Jbeta primers. Sequencing used immunoSEQ multiplex PCR; TCRdb keeps in-frame clones, though not all of them. The table records about 200,000 clones, around three quarters of them present only once. The sample comprised PBMCs. These receptors came from a man younger than 45 in good health and CMV-seronegative.

The rearrangement links TRBV27 to TRBJ2-2; D is ambiguous. This CDR3 region has 15 residues. CDR1 and CDR2 (germline): MNHEY, SMNVEV (reference sequence). The germline V and J ends were trimmed by 7 bases and 0 bases, with 12 bases remaining between them. CDR3 in amino acids: CASISADTNTGELFF. The CDR3 nucleotides read TGTGCCAGCATCTCCGCAGACACGAACACCGGGGAGCTGTTTTTT.

This chain links TRBV28 with TRBJ2-5; 9 positions agree with TRBD2. The V and J ends lost 3 bases and 5 bases, in that order; junction bases with no gene match: 7. Germline V CDR1 and CDR2: MDHEN, SYDVKM. The CDR3 runs 15 residues. CDR3 nucleotides: TGTGCCAGCAGTTTCCTAGCGGGAAATATCGAGACCCAGTACTTC. Translating gives CASSFLAGNIETQYF.

The table lists this clone with a few counts. The J gene is TRBJ1-2, the V gene TRBV5-5; 7 bases line up with TRBD1. Germline trimming cut 1 base from V and 3 bases from J; bases unmatched to any gene: 6. The V gene's germline CDR1 is SGHKS and CDR2 YYEKEE (reference sequence). CDR3 length: 15 amino acids. The CDR3 protein is CASSLTQGDDYGYTF. CDR3 sequence (DNA): TGTGCCAGCAGCTTGACGCAGGGGGATGACTATGGCTACACCTTC. Variable domain in full (rest from reference TRBV5-5 and TRBJ1-2): DAGVTQSPTHLIKTRGQQVTLRCSPISGHKSVSWYQQVLGQGPQFIFQYYEKEERGRGNFPDRFSARQFPNYSSELNVNALLLGDSALYLCASSLTQGDDYGYTFGSGTRLTVV.

The CDR3 spells CASSGKNTGELFF. CDR3 DNA: TGTGCAAGTAGCGGGAAGAACACCGGGGAGCTGTTTTTT. The genes are TRBV6-5 and TRBJ2-2, with 8 bases that match TRBD2. Germline lookup yields CDR1 MNHEY and CDR2 SVGAGI. The CDR3 contains 13 residues.

The chain combines TRBV7-7 with TRBJ2-1; TRBD2 aligns across 8 bases. Per the germline V gene, CDR1 is SSHAT and CDR2 is FNYEAQ (reference sequence). This CDR3 comprises 14 residues. With 5 bases clipped from V and 9 bases from J, the junction kept 9 bases outside the gene matches. This CDR3 reads CASSPTGGGSEQFF. The CDR3 region has the DNA TGTGCCAGCAGCCCCACCGGGGGGGGAAGTGAGCAGTTCTTC.

V gene TRBV19 combines with J gene TRBJ2-5; D is uncertain. Trimming cost V 5 bases and J 2 bases, with 9 bases left between them. In germline, CDR1 is LNHDA, CDR2 SQIVND (reference sequence). This CDR3 is built from 13 residues. The CDR3 is CASSLRLQETQYF. The CDR3 bases are TGTGCCAGTAGTCTGAGGCTTCAAGAGACCCAGTACTTC.

This clone was seen a single time. The chain has TRBV19 and TRBJ1-5; D is ambiguous. This CDR3 region has 17 residues. Looked up from germline, CDR1 is LNHDA and CDR2 is SQIVND (reference sequence). Between the trimmed V and J ends, which lost 3 bases and 1 base, there was a span of 16 bases. The CDR3 DNA follows: TGTGCCAGTAGTATCGGGGTGGCGGGGAGGAGCAATCAGCCCCAGCATTTT. Its translation: CASSIGVAGRSNQPQHF. Supplemented by reference TRBV19 and TRBJ1-5, the full variable domain reads DGGITQSPKYLFRKEGQNVTLSCEQNLNHDAMYWYRQDPGQGLRLIYYSQIVNDFQKGDIAEGYSVSREKKESFPLTVTSAQKNPTAFYLCASSIGVAGRSNQPQHFGDGTRLSIL.

This chain uses TRBV6-1 with TRBJ2-1; 9 bases match TRBD1. The germline gives CDR1 MNHNS, CDR2 SASEGT. This CDR3 contains 16 residues. V dropped 3 bases and J dropped 5; count of bases not matched to a gene: 8. The CDR3 region is CASSDLGQGDHNEQFF. CDR3 sequence (DNA): TGTGCCAGCAGTGATTTGGGACAGGGTGACCACAATGAGCAGTTCTTC.

The chain employs TRBV6-1 and TRBJ1-4; 7 nucleotides align to TRBD1. CDR3 length equals 16 residues. Looked up from germline, CDR1 is MNHNS and CDR2 is SASEGT. J lost 14 bases, V lost 4 bases, and 19 bases had no gene match. CDR3 sequence reads: CASSVTGTVYYIGLFF. The CDR3 bases are TGTGCCAGCAGTGTAACCGGGACAGTCTACTATATAGGGCTGTTTTTT.

The gene calls are TRBV5-1 and TRBJ2-7, with a weak D call TRBD1 (6 bases). CDR3 length equals 14 residues. CDR1 SGHRS and CDR2 YFSETQ come from the germline V gene. V was clipped by 4 bases and J by 3 bases, with 14 bases between them. In nucleotides, the CDR3 is TGCGCCAGCAGCCCCAGCGACAGGATCTACGAGCAGTACTTC. As protein: CASSPSDRIYEQYF.

The V and J genes are TRBV18 and TRBJ2-1; the match to TRBD1 covers 7 bases. Germline trimming cut 5 bases from V and 7 bases from J; bases unmatched to any gene: 2. The germline V gene encodes CDR1 KGHSH and CDR2 LQKENI. The CDR3 has 12 amino acids. The CDR3 nucleotides are TGTGCCAGCTCAGAGGACAGGAATGAGCAGTTCTTC. It is translated as CASSEDRNEQFF.

The V and J genes are TRBV9 and TRBJ2-7; D may be TRBD1 (8 bases). CDR3 length equals 15 residues. CDR1 and CDR2 from the germline V gene are SGDLS and YYNGEE. V lost 3 bases to trimming and J lost 6 bases, with 19 bases between them. The CDR3 sequence is CASSASGTGPGEQYF. DNA for the CDR3: TGTGCCAGCAGCGCGAGCGGGACAGGACCCGGCGAGCAGTACTTC.

The V gene is TRBV29-1, the J gene TRBJ2-3; 11 bases line up with TRBD1. Germline V gene sequence: CDR1 SQVTM, CDR2 ANQGSEA. With 6 bases clipped from V and 1 base from J, the junction kept 12 bases outside the gene matches. The CDR3 totals 17 residues. CDR3 in amino acids: CSVPSGTGGLGTDTQYF. As DNA, the CDR3 is TGCAGCGTCCCATCCGGGACAGGGGGTCTCGGCACAGATACGCAGTATTTT.

V usage is TRBV7-2 and J usage is TRBJ2-2, with D tentatively TRBD2 (5 bases). Germline-derived CDR1 and CDR2 are SGHTA and FQGNSA. With 9 bases removed from V and 2 bases from J, the gap between germline ends came to 13 bases. The CDR3 has 14 residues. CDR3 residues: CASRRGSNTGELFF. In DNA form, the CDR3 reads TGTGCCAGTCGTCGCGGGTCAAACACCGGGGAGCTGTTTTTT.

V gene TRBV27 combines with J gene TRBJ2-3, with 8 bases identical to TRBD2. Germline CDR1 is MNHEY and CDR2 is SMNVEV (reference sequence). The CDR3 sequence is 16 residues long. The J segment lost 1 base and the V segment lost 4 bases, leaving 7 bases of the junction unmatched. CDR3 in amino acids: CASSSQLAVGTDTQYF. In DNA form, the CDR3 reads TGTGCCAGCAGTTCCCAACTAGCGGTAGGCACAGATACGCAGTATTTT.